This TCR beta chain was recorded in a study of graft-versus-host responses after intestinal transplantation. Assay used: immunoSEQ multiplex PCR; TCRdb lists only in-frame clones, some missing. The repertoire holds 80,000 or so clones, 92% seen once, with 0.55% to 0.8% in the top ten. This sequence was found in a human patient who received an intestinal transplant, so some T cells may come from the graft donor. The sequencing here drew on PBMCs, taken 98 days after intestinal transplantation.

CDR3 sequence: CASSSPGTGGTDTQYF. The CDR3 DNA sequence: TGTGCCAGCAGTTCCCCCGGGACAGGGGGCACAGATACGCAGTATTTT. V usage is TRBV28 and J usage is TRBJ2-3, with 10 bases lining up with TRBD1. Looked up from germline, CDR1 is MDHEN and CDR2 is SYDVKM. J lost 1 base, V lost 4 bases, and 5 bases had no gene match. The CDR3 is 16 residues long.